The 21 T cell receptor beta chains given below trace back to one sample, sequenced in a study of shared clonotypes between healthy human individuals. Here immunoSEQ multiplex PCR was the method, and the copy in TCRdb shows in-frame clones only, minus some. The sample consists of millions of clones, 90% to 95% of them appearing once. Cells designated naive CD8 were CD45RO-negative and were positively selected for CCR7, with terminally differentiated effector memory CD45RA+ cells excluded. Sequenced: naive CD8+ T cells from PBMCs. The receptors here all came from a man aged 18 to 29 in good health. Some clones in this sample may be carry-over from other donors' samples.

The chain links TRBV13 to TRBJ2-2; D ambiguous. The CDR3 length is 14 residues. Germline V gene sequence: CDR1 PRHDT, CDR2 FYEKMQ (reference sequence). V lost 5 bases and J lost 4, with 11 bases in between. Written as DNA, the CDR3 is TGTGCCAGCAGCCCGCCCGAGAGCACCGGGGAGCTGTTTTTT. It codes for CASSPPESTGELFF.

The chain carries TRBV7-9 and TRBJ2-7; D remains unclear. V shed 6 bases and J shed 6 bases, with 9 bases lying between them. CDR1 and CDR2 from the germline V gene are SEHNR and FQNEAQ (reference sequence). The CDR3 spans 11 residues. The CDR3 DNA is TGTGCCAGCAGAGCGTGGGGCGAGCAGTACTTC. This gives the protein CASRAWGEQYF. The full variable domain, its missing parts supplied by reference TRBV7-9 and TRBJ2-7, is DTGVSQNPRHKITKRGQNVTFRCDPISEHNRLYWYRQTLGQGPEFLTYFQNEAQLEKSRLLSDRFSAERPKGSFSTLEIQRTEQGDSAMYLCASRAWGEQYFGPGTRLTVT.

Only a few counts were recorded for this clone. The chain joins TRBV9 to TRBJ2-1, with 12 positions matching TRBD2. Looked up from germline, CDR1 is SGDLS and CDR2 is YYNGEE. V gave up 3 bases and J gave up 2 bases; unmatched junction bases: 0. This CDR3 is 15 amino acids long. CDR3 DNA sequence: TGTGCCAGCAGCGGGACTAGCGGGACCTACAATGAGCAGTTCTTC. This gives the protein CASSGTSGTYNEQFF.

The genes are TRBV13 and TRBJ2-7, with 8 nucleotides matching TRBD2. The germline V gene encodes CDR1 PRHDT and CDR2 FYEKMQ (reference sequence). Trimming took 1 base from V and 6 from J; bases not matched to a gene: 11. The CDR3 totals 16 residues. As DNA, the CDR3 is TGTGCCAGCAGCTTAGAGCCAGCGGGAGTATCTGGCGAGCAGTACTTC. Translation: CASSLEPAGVSGEQYF.

J is TRBJ2-7 and V is TRBV9, with 7 bases identical to TRBD1. V lost 0 bases, J lost 2 bases, and 5 bases stayed unmatched. CDR1 and CDR2 from the germline V gene are SGDLS and YYNGEE. The CDR3 sequence is 15 residues long. The CDR3 is CASSVAVTGTYEQYF. CDR3 sequence (DNA): TGTGCCAGCAGCGTAGCAGTGACAGGGACCTACGAGCAGTACTTC.

The V and J genes are TRBV7-9 and TRBJ1-2, with D hard to call. CDR3 size: 16 residues. CDR1 SEHNR and CDR2 FQNEAQ come from the germline V gene (reference sequence). With 4 bases removed from V and 7 bases from J, the gap between germline ends came to 22 bases. The CDR3, as DNA: TGTGCCAGCAGCTCTTTTTTCTCCGCGCAAGGCCGTGGCTACACCTTC. Amino acid sequence: CASSSFFSAQGRGYTF.

The rearrangement joins TRBV5-5 to TRBJ1-5, with D possibly matching TRBD1 (5 bases). With 5 bases removed from V and 1 base from J, the gap between germline ends came to 16 bases. The CDR3 is 16 amino acids. The germline V gene encodes CDR1 SGHKS and CDR2 YYEKEE (reference sequence). The CDR3 here is CASRLGPLRSNQPQHF. CDR3 in DNA: TGTGCCAGCAGGCTGGGACCCTTAAGGAGCAATCAGCCCCAGCATTTT.

The chain combines TRBV10-3 with TRBJ1-1; no clear D. The length of the CDR3 is 14 residues. V lost 6 bases and J lost 0, with 11 bases in between. The germline gives CDR1 ENHRY, CDR2 SYGVKD. The CDR3 is CAISPATVNTEAFF. CDR3 bases: TGTGCCATCAGCCCCGCGACGGTGAACACTGAAGCTTTCTTT.

The chain carries TRBV2 and TRBJ2-1; no clear D. CDR3 length: 14 residues. Between the trimmed V and J ends, which lost 10 bases and 6 bases, there was a span of 19 bases. Germline V gene lookup returns CDR1 SNHLY and CDR2 FYNNEI. CDR3 residues: CATIHGKKVNEQFF. DNA of the CDR3: TGTGCCACCATTCACGGAAAAAAGGTCAATGAGCAGTTCTTC.

The chain uses TRBV29-1 and TRBJ2-3; the D is unclear. Trimming stripped 4 bases from V and 1 base from J, with 12 bases between. The CDR3 loop spans 14 amino acids. Germline loops: CDR1 SQVTM, CDR2 ANQGSEA. The CDR3 sequence: CSVVLGPRTDTQYF. The CDR3 nucleotides are TGCAGCGTTGTCCTCGGACCTCGCACAGATACGCAGTATTTT.

This clone was seen only a few times. The V and J genes are TRBV11-3 and TRBJ2-1; D is undetermined. This CDR3 comprises 11 residues. CDR1 SGHNT and CDR2 YENEEA come from the germline V gene. The ends were cut back, 3 bases at V and 9 bases at J, with 6 bases in the middle. CDR3 in amino acids: CASSFGLEQFF. CDR3 in DNA: TGTGCCAGCAGCTTCGGTCTTGAGCAGTTCTTC.

V gene TRBV6-1 combines with J gene TRBJ2-7; D perhaps matches TRBD1 (6 bases). CDR1 and CDR2 (germline): MNHNS, SASEGT. V was pared by 2 bases and J by 5 bases, with 7 bases between. The CDR3 consists of 12 residues. The CDR3 reads CASSEWDNEQYF. CDR3 DNA sequence: TGTGCCAGCAGTGAATGGGACAACGAGCAGTACTTC.

The genes are TRBV10-3 and TRBJ2-1; the D gene is possibly TRBD2 (6 bases). The CDR3 contains 11 residues. Trimming removed 10 bases at V and 9 bases at J, with 13 bases between. CDR1 and CDR2 (germline): ENHRY, SYGVKD. The CDR3 here is CANSPGGEQFF. CDR3 in DNA: TGTGCCAACTCGCCCGGGGGTGAGCAGTTCTTC.

Comments on this clone: The same CDR3 is also encoded by other DNA sequences in this sample. J is TRBJ1-1 and V is TRBV27, with unresolved D. The ends were cut back, 5 bases at V and 0 bases at J, with 7 bases in the middle. Germline CDR1 reads MNHEY; CDR2 reads SMNVEV (reference sequence). CDR3 length: 13 residues. DNA of the CDR3: TGTGCCAGCAGTCGGGCCTTGAACACTGAAGCTTTCTTT. Translated: CASSRALNTEAFF.

This clone appeared a single time. The chain uses TRBV10-3 and TRBJ1-2; 7 bases match TRBD1. Germline V gives CDR1 ENHRY, CDR2 SYGVKD. J gave up 4 bases and V 4 bases, and 9 bases lay outside the gene matches. The CDR3 sequence is 15 residues long. CDR3 sequence reads: CAISAEGALLYGYTF. The CDR3 coding sequence is TGTGCCATCAGTGCCGAGGGGGCTCTCCTCTATGGCTACACCTTC.

CDR3 DNA: TGTGCCAGTAGCCTCGCCCCACCCGGGAACTATGGCTACACCTTC. Residues: CASSLAPPGNYGYTF. The chain carries TRBV19 and TRBJ1-2; D is unclear. Trimming removed 6 bases from V and 2 bases from J, with 16 bases in between. Per the germline V gene, CDR1 is LNHDA and CDR2 is SQIVND (reference sequence). The CDR3 is 15 amino acids. The full variable domain, its missing parts supplied by reference TRBV19 and TRBJ1-2, is DGGITQSPKYLFRKEGQNVTLSCEQNLNHDAMYWYRQDPGQGLRLIYYSQIVNDFQKGDIAEGYSVSREKKESFPLTVTSAQKNPTAFYLCASSLAPPGNYGYTFGSGTRLTVV.

The count of this clone is one. The rearrangement uses TRBV6-6 and TRBJ1-2; D ambiguous. CDR1 is MNHNY, CDR2 SVGAGI, per germline (reference sequence). V was trimmed by 2 bases and J by 8 bases, leaving 15 bases between them. CDR3 length equals 14 residues. The CDR3 DNA reads TGTGCCAGCAGTTACAAGGGCTTCAAGGAGGGCTACACCTTC. Amino acids: CASSYKGFKEGYTF.

The CDR3: CASSPTTRAETQYF. DNA for the CDR3: TGTGCCAGCAGTCCGACCACTAGGGCAGAGACCCAGTACTTC. The chain uses TRBV27 and TRBJ2-5, with D perhaps TRBD2 (5 bases). Trimming stripped 5 bases from V and 4 bases from J, with 14 bases between. The CDR3 is made up of 14 amino acids. The V gene's germline CDR1 is MNHEY and CDR2 SMNVEV (reference sequence).

The chain has TRBV7-6 and TRBJ2-5; D remains ambiguous. This CDR3 has 16 residues. The V gene's germline CDR1 is SGHVS and CDR2 FNYEAQ. The V end lost 2 bases, the J end lost 2 bases, and 15 bases lay between the germline ends. CDR3 in amino acids: CASSLQYGREQETQYF. In DNA form, the CDR3 reads TGTGCCAGCAGCTTACAATATGGAAGGGAACAAGAGACCCAGTACTTC. Full variable domain (missing parts from reference TRBV7-6 and TRBJ2-5): GAGVSQSPRYKVTKRGQDVALRCDPISGHVSLYWYRQALGQGPEFLTYFNYEAQQDKSGLPNDRFSAERPEGSISTLTIQRTEQRDSAMYRCASSLQYGREQETQYFGPGTRLLVL.

The chain recombines TRBV5-5 with TRBJ2-1; 9 bases align to TRBD2. There are 15 residues in the CDR3. V dropped 5 bases and J dropped 7; count of bases not matched to a gene: 10. The germline gives CDR1 SGHKS, CDR2 YYEKEE (reference sequence). The CDR3 loop reads CASRTGASGANEQFF. The CDR3 DNA sequence: TGTGCCAGCAGAACCGGGGCTAGCGGGGCAAATGAGCAGTTCTTC.

The chain links TRBV7-6 to TRBJ1-1; D is undetermined. The germline CDR1 and CDR2 sequences are SGHVS and FNYEAQ. The CDR3 extends over 13 amino acids. The V gene lost 5 bases and the J gene lost 1 base, with 8 bases spanning the gap. The CDR3 DNA is TGTGCCAGCAGCCCGGGTACGAACACTGAAGCTTTCTTT. Residues: CASSPGTNTEAFF.